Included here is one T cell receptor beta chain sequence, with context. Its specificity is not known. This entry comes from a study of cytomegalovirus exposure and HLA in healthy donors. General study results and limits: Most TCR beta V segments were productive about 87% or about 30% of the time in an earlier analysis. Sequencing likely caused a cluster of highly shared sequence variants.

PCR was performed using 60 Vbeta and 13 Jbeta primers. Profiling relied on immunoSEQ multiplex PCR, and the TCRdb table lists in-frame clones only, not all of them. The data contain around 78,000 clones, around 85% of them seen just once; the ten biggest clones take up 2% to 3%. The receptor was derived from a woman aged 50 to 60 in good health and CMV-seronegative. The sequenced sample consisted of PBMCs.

The CDR3 bases are TGCAGCGTCGGACAGGGGGAAGGCTACACCTTC. This sequence encodes CSVGQGEGYTF. This chain links TRBV29-1 with TRBJ1-2; the match to TRBD1 covers 10 bases. CDR1 and CDR2 from the germline V gene are SQVTM and ANQGSEA. J lost 8 bases, V lost 6 bases, and 3 bases had no gene match. This CDR3 is 11 amino acids long.